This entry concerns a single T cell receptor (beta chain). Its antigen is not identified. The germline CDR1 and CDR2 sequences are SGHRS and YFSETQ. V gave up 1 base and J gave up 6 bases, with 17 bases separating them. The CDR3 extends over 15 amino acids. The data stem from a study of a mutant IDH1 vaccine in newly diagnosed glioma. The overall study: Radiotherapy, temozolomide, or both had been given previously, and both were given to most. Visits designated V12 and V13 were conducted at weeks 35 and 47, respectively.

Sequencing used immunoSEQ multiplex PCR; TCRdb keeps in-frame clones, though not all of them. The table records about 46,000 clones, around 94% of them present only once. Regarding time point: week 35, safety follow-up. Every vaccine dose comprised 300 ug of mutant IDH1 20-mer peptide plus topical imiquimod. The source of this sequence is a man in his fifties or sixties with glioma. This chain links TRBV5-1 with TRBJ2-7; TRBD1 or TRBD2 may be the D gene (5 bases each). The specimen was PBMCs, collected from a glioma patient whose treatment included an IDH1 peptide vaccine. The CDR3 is CASSLTYGTGGEQYF. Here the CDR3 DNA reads TGCGCCAGCAGCTTGACCTACGGGACGGGTGGCGAGCAGTACTTC.